The 31 T cell receptor beta chains below all came from one sample that was sequenced in a study of T cells in Graves' hyperthyroidism and ophthalmopathy. TCR beta CDR3 region amplification was performed from RNA transcripts. A set of HTBI primers served as the primers for a first-round RT-PCR of the TCR CDR3. Each CDR3 protein is one row after TCRdb ran MiXCR on the multiplex PCR reads. The data contain hundreds of thousands of distinct CDR3 sequences, 35% to 55% of them singletons. Sequenced input: peripheral blood or thyroid tissue (not recorded which). All receptors derive from a woman younger than 35 with Graves' hyperthyroidism.

This chain uses TRBV10-3 with TRBJ2-3, with 7 bases identical to TRBD1. Germline V gene sequence: CDR1 ENHRY, CDR2 SYGVKD. The V and J ends lost 0 bases and 5 bases, in that order; junction bases with no gene match: 5. CDR3 size: 15 residues. The DNA for the CDR3 is TGTGCCATCAGTGAGTCAGGGACAGCCCAAGATACGCAGTATTTT. Amino acid sequence: CAISESGTAQDTQYF.

Many counts were recorded for this clonotype. The CDR3 reads CASRFSSGANVLTF. The CDR3 DNA sequence: TGTGCCAGCAGGTTTTCCTCTGGGGCCAACGTCCTGACTTTC. This rearrangement joins TRBV7-6 to TRBJ2-6; D is ambiguous. Trimming shortened V by 6 bases and J by 0 bases, and 6 bases separated the two germline ends. The V gene's germline CDR1 is SGHVS and CDR2 FNYEAQ. The CDR3 spans 14 residues.

The gene calls are TRBV29-1 and TRBJ1-1; D is uncertain. Germline CDR1 is SQVTM and CDR2 is ANQGSEA. V lost 2 bases and J lost 0, with 13 bases in between. CDR3 length: 15 amino acids. Written as DNA, the CDR3 is TGCAGCGTTGAAACCTCCCGGGCCTTGAACACTGAAGCTTTCTTT. Encoded protein: CSVETSRALNTEAFF.

The chain couples TRBV2 to TRBJ1-3; weak D call: TRBD1 (5 bases). CDR1 is SNHLY, CDR2 FYNNEI, per germline. The CDR3 loop spans 14 amino acids. The ends were cut back, 7 bases at V and 0 bases at J, with 10 bases in the middle. The CDR3 spells CASKGLLSGNTIYF. The CDR3 DNA sequence: TGTGCCAGCAAGGGACTGCTCTCTGGAAACACCATATATTTT. The entire variable domain, with the rest obtained from reference TRBV2 and TRBJ1-3, is as follows: EPEVTQTPSHQVTQMGQEVILRCVPISNHLYFYWYRQILGQKVEFLVSFYNNEISEKSEIFDDQFSVERPDGSNFTLKIRSTKLEDSAMYFCASKGLLSGNTIYFGEGSWLTVV.

The V gene is TRBV12-3 or TRBV12-4, the J gene TRBJ2-3; D may be TRBD2 (6 bases). V lost 3 bases to trimming and J lost 2 bases, with 12 bases between them. The CDR3 runs to 15 residues. The DNA for the CDR3 is TGTGCCAGCAGTTTTCTCGGCGGGGACACAGATACGCAGTATTTT. It is translated as CASSFLGGDTDTQYF.

This clonotype has a count of ten or more. One junction end disagrees with the germline gene, perhaps due to a read error. The rearrangement links TRBV6-4 to TRBJ1-5, with a tentative D call TRBD1 (5 bases). Germline CDR1 and CDR2: MRHNA and SNTAGT. There are 14 residues in the CDR3. As DNA, the CDR3 is TGTGCCAGCAGTTACTCGGGGGGCAATCAGCCCCAGCATTTT. This encodes CASSYSGGNQPQHF.

This clonotype was recorded many times. The chain carries TRBV7-2 and TRBJ2-5, with D possibly TRBD2 on 6 matching bases. The germline V and J ends were trimmed by 1 base and 5 bases, with 11 bases remaining between them. This CDR3 has 14 residues. Per germline, CDR1 SGHTA and CDR2 FQGNSA. CDR3 DNA sequence: TGTGCCAGCAGCTTAGTACGGGGGACGGAGACCCAGTACTTC. It yields the protein CASSLVRGTETQYF.

In its sample, this clonotype was seen a few times. The chain couples TRBV2 to TRBJ2-2; TRBD2 might be the D (6 bases). Germline assignment: CDR1 SNHLY and CDR2 FYNNEI. The CDR3 length is 12 residues. The V and J ends lost 10 bases and 7 bases respectively, with 13 bases between them. The CDR3 nucleotides are TGTGCCACTACCCCGGAGGGCGGGGAGCTGTTTTTT. Its translation is CATTPEGGELFF.

The V gene is TRBV5-5, the J gene TRBJ1-4, with D unresolved. The CDR3 loop spans 14 amino acids. The V gene's germline CDR1 is SGHKS and CDR2 YYEKEE (reference sequence). Trimming cost V 5 bases and J 0 bases, with 8 bases left between them. The chain's CDR3 is CASREVPTNEKLFF. The CDR3 DNA reads as TGTGCCAGCAGGGAAGTCCCAACTAATGAAAAACTGTTTTTT.

This clonotype was seen many times. This rearrangement joins TRBV10-3 to TRBJ1-2, with unresolved D. Between the trimmed V and J ends, which lost 0 bases and 2 bases, there was a span of 10 bases. Germline V gene lookup returns CDR1 ENHRY and CDR2 SYGVKD. The CDR3 length is 15 residues. DNA of the CDR3: TGTGCCATCAGTGAGTCGATCAGGACGAACTATGGCTACACCTTC. The encoded protein is CAISESIRTNYGYTF.

The sample holds a few counts of this clonotype. The rearrangement uses TRBV2 and TRBJ1-2; perhaps TRBD1 as D (5 bases). Germline V lookup: CDR1 SNHLY, CDR2 FYNNEI. The CDR3 spans 13 residues. V lost 6 bases, J lost 7 bases, and 15 bases lay in between. The CDR3 bases are TGTGCCAGCAGAATAACGGGGGACCCTGGCTACACCTTC. It is translated as CASRITGDPGYTF.

The gene calls are TRBV2 and TRBJ1-2; D unclear. Germline lookup yields CDR1 SNHLY and CDR2 FYNNEI. This CDR3 is 15 amino acids long. V was pared by 7 bases and J by 8 bases, with 23 bases between. The CDR3 protein is CASKIGRRAYEGYTF. The CDR3, as DNA: TGTGCCAGCAAAATAGGGAGACGGGCGTACGAGGGCTACACCTTC.

The chain is built from TRBV7-2 and TRBJ2-7; 7 bases fit TRBD2. Trimming at V came to 5 bases and at J to 5 bases, leaving 3 bases not matched to a gene. The CDR3 is made up of 12 amino acids. CDR1 SGHTA and CDR2 FQGNSA come from the germline V gene. CDR3 amino acids: CASSGGGDEQYF. CDR3 coding DNA: TGTGCCAGCAGCGGTGGGGGGGACGAGCAGTACTTC.

This clonotype was found a few times. The J gene is TRBJ1-1, the V gene TRBV12-3 or TRBV12-4; possibly TRBD1 for D (6 bases). The CDR3 sequence is 13 residues long. V lost 1 base, J lost 4 bases, and 7 bases lay in between. The CDR3 sequence: CASSLGTATEAFF. The CDR3 bases are TGTGCCAGCAGTTTAGGGACAGCCACTGAAGCTTTCTTT.

This clonotype was detected a few times. A much larger clonotype is one base distant, so this may be a read error. This chain joins TRBV10-3 and TRBJ1-6; possibly TRBD1 for D (5 bases). The ends were cut back, 6 bases at V and 10 bases at J, with 19 bases in the middle. Germline CDR1 is ENHRY and CDR2 is SYGVKD. The CDR3 spans 15 residues. CDR3 coding DNA: TGTGCCATCAGCCACGCCGGTGACAGCTCCTCACCCCTCCACTTT. Translating gives CAISHAGDSSSPLHF.

V gene TRBV7-9 combines with J gene TRBJ2-5, with D tentatively TRBD1 (5 bases). Deletions cut 8 bases from V and 1 base from J, with 14 bases between. The CDR3 has 14 residues. Per the germline V gene, CDR1 is SEHNR and CDR2 is FQNEAQ (reference sequence). The CDR3, as DNA: TGTGCCAGCCGACCAGGGCCCGCCCAAGAGACCCAGTACTTC. It encodes CASRPGPAQETQYF.

There are many counts of this clonotype. V usage is TRBV9 and J usage is TRBJ1-6; D not certain. Germline-derived CDR1 and CDR2 are SGDLS and YYNGEE. V was cut by 4 bases and J by 7 bases, with 12 bases left in between. This CDR3 has 14 residues. The CDR3, as DNA: TGTGCCAGCAGCTCCCAGATGACGAATTCACCCCTCCACTTT. It is translated as CASSSQMTNSPLHF.

This clonotype has ten or more counts. The chain carries TRBV2 and TRBJ1-1; perhaps TRBD1 as D (6 bases). This CDR3 comprises 11 residues. CDR1 SNHLY and CDR2 FYNNEI come from the germline V gene. Trimming took 6 bases from V and 7 from J, leaving 9 bases between them. The CDR3 sequence: CASRGTLEAFF. DNA for the CDR3: TGTGCCAGCAGGGGGACACTTGAAGCTTTCTTT.

The chain combines TRBV29-1 with TRBJ2-5; 8 positions agree with TRBD1. V dropped 5 bases and J dropped 5; count of bases not matched to a gene: 1. The CDR3 has 11 residues. Germline CDR1 SQVTM, CDR2 ANQGSEA. CDR3 in amino acids: CSVWTGETQYF. In DNA form, the CDR3 reads TGCAGCGTTTGGACAGGGGAGACCCAGTACTTC.

The V gene is TRBV7-9, the J gene TRBJ2-3, with D uncertain. The CDR3 spans 14 residues. Germline CDR1 SEHNR, CDR2 FQNEAQ (reference sequence). Trimming took 3 bases from V and 5 from J, leaving 12 bases between them. This CDR3 reads CASSFGIGIDTQYF. In DNA form, the CDR3 reads TGTGCCAGCAGCTTCGGTATTGGGATAGATACGCAGTATTTT. The variable domain in full, completed from reference TRBV7-9 and TRBJ2-3, reads DTGVSQNPRHKITKRGQNVTFRCDPISEHNRLYWYRQTLGQGPEFLTYFQNEAQLEKSRLLSDRFSAERPKGSFSTLEIQRTEQGDSAMYLCASSFGIGIDTQYFGPGTRLTVL.

This chain connects TRBV7-3 to TRBJ2-2, with D unclear. This CDR3 contains 16 residues. Trimming took off 2 bases at V and 3 bases at J, with 13 bases between the two ends. CDR1 and CDR2 from the germline V gene are SGHTA and FQGTGA. The CDR3 here is CASSLVGQRYTGELFF. Written as DNA, the CDR3 is TGTGCCAGCAGCTTAGTCGGCCAGCGATACACCGGGGAGCTGTTTTTT.

This chain links TRBV6-6 with TRBJ1-4; D is perhaps TRBD1 (5 bases). The V and J ends lost 3 bases and 6 bases respectively, with 14 bases between them. The germline V gene has CDR1 MNHNY and CDR2 SVGAGI (reference sequence). This CDR3 has 15 amino acids. CDR3 loop: CASSYWGTEDEKLFF. DNA for the CDR3: TGTGCCAGCAGTTATTGGGGGACGGAGGATGAAAAACTGTTTTTT.

This clonotype has a count of ten or more. V and J are TRBV7-9 and TRBJ1-1; D not resolved. CDR3 length equals 12 residues. CDR1 SEHNR and CDR2 FQNEAQ come from the germline V gene (reference sequence). Trimming pared 5 bases from V and 8 bases from J, leaving 12 bases between. Here the CDR3 DNA reads TGTGCCAGCAGCCGGCTGACGGGAGAAGCTTTCTTT. Amino acid sequence: CASSRLTGEAFF.

In its sample, this clonotype ranks as medium-sized. This rearrangement joins TRBV15 to TRBJ1-1, with D hard to call. Trimming took 0 bases from V and 11 from J, leaving 1 base between them. CDR1 is LNHNV, CDR2 YYDKDF, per germline (reference sequence). The CDR3 covers 9 residues. As DNA, the CDR3 is TGTGCCACCAGCAGAGACGCTTTCTTT. Its translation is CATSRDAFF.

This clonotype is classed as medium-sized. The gene calls are TRBV25-1 and TRBJ1-5; D is uncertain. Trimming took 2 bases from V and 0 from J, leaving 11 bases between them. Germline V CDR1 and CDR2: MGHDK, SYGVNS. CDR3 length: 16 amino acids. CDR3 coding DNA: TGTGCCAGCAGTGAACCCGGTCCCGATAGCAATCAGCCCCAGCATTTT. This sequence encodes CASSEPGPDSNQPQHF.

The chain uses TRBV20-1 and TRBJ1-4, with a possible D match to TRBD1 (5 bases). Germline V gene data show CDR1 as DFQATT and CDR2 as SNEGSKA (reference sequence). V lost 6 bases, J lost 0 bases, and 11 bases lay in between. There are 14 residues in the CDR3. CDR3 in DNA: TGCAGTGCAAACAGGCGTGCAACTAATGAAAAACTGTTTTTT. This sequence encodes CSANRRATNEKLFF.

This chain links TRBV15 with TRBJ2-7; 10 bases are a match to TRBD1. Looked up from germline, CDR1 is LNHNV and CDR2 is YYDKDF (reference sequence). The CDR3 runs to 14 residues. V lost 4 bases, J lost 5 bases, and 5 bases stayed unmatched. CDR3 sequence reads: CATSIETGGDEQYF. CDR3 sequence (DNA): TGTGCCACCAGCATAGAGACAGGGGGCGACGAGCAGTACTTC.

The sample holds many counts of this clonotype. The CDR3 region is CSVVGSAVAGELFF. CDR3 coding DNA: TGCAGCGTCGTCGGGAGCGCGGTGGCCGGGGAGCTGTTTTTT. The chain joins TRBV29-1 to TRBJ2-2; perhaps TRBD2 as D (6 bases). V lost 6 bases and J lost 6, with 17 bases in between. The CDR3 covers 14 residues. Germline CDR1 is SQVTM and CDR2 is ANQGSEA.

This clonotype came up once. This chain joins TRBV7-8 and TRBJ1-5; TRBD1 aligns across 8 bases. The CDR3 totals 17 residues. V shed 0 bases and J 0 bases; nucleotides not matched to a gene: 4. Germline loops: CDR1 SGHVS, CDR2 FQNEAQ. The CDR3 DNA sequence: TGTGCCAGCAGCTTAGCTGGGACAGGCCATAGCAATCAGCCCCAGCATTTT. Amino acid sequence: CASSLAGTGHSNQPQHF. Based on the CDR3 plus reference TRBV7-8 and TRBJ1-5, the full variable domain is GAGVSQSPRYKVAKRGQDVALRCDPISGHVSLFWYQQALGQGPEFLTYFQNEAQLDKSGLPSDRFFAERPEGSVSTLKIQRTQQEDSAVYLCASSLAGTGHSNQPQHFGDGTRLSIL.

The chain is built from TRBV7-2 and TRBJ2-7; 12 bases line up with TRBD2. The CDR3 extends over 15 amino acids. Looked up from germline, CDR1 is SGHTA and CDR2 is FQGNSA. With V trimmed by 4 bases and J by 4 bases, 5 bases remained unmatched. CDR3: CASSSTSGGIYEQYF. DNA of the CDR3: TGTGCCAGCAGCTCGACTAGCGGGGGTATATACGAGCAGTACTTC. The entire variable domain, with the rest obtained from reference TRBV7-2 and TRBJ2-7, is as follows: GAGVSQSPSNKVTEKGKDVELRCDPISGHTALYWYRQSLGQGLEFLIYFQGNSAPDKSGLPSDRFSAERTGGSVSTLTIQRTQQEDSAVYLCASSSTSGGIYEQYFGPGTRLTVT.

Points on this clonotype: A much larger clone sits a single nucleotide away, making a read error possible. In this CDR3 the conserved last residue, phenylalanine or tryptophan, is missing, so a read error is likely. The chain joins TRBV20-1 to TRBJ1-1; the match to TRBD1 covers 7 bases. Germline values: CDR1 DFQATT, CDR2 SNEGSKA (reference sequence). This CDR3 contains 14 residues. J was trimmed by 3 bases and V by 6 bases; bases with no gene match: 10. In DNA, the CDR3 is TGCAGTGCCCAACCCACGACAGGGCACACTGAAGCTTTCCTT. Encoded protein: CSAQPTTGHTEAFL.